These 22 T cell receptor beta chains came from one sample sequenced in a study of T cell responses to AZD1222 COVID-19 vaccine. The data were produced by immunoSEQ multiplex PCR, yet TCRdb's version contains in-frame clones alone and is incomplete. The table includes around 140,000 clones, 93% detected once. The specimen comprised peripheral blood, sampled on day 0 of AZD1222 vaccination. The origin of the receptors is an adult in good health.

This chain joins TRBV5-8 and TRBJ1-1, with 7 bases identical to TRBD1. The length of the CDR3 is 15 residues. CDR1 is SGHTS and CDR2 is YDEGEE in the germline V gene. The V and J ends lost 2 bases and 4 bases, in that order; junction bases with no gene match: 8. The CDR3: CASSFLTGTGTEAFF. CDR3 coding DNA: TGTGCCAGCAGCTTTTTGACAGGGACGGGCACTGAAGCTTTCTTT. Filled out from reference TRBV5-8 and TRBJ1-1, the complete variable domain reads EAGVTQSPTHLIKTRGQQATLRCSPISGHTSVYWYQQALGLGLQFLLWYDEGEERNRGNFPPRFSGRQFPNYSSELNVNALELEDSALYLCASSFLTGTGTEAFFGQGTRLTVV.

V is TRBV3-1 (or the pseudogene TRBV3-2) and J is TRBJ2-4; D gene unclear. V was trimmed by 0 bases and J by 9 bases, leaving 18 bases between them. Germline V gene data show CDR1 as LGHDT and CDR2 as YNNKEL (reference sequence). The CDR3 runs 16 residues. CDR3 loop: CASSQDQYPPGGIQYF. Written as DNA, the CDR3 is TGTGCCAGCAGCCAAGATCAGTACCCCCCGGGTGGCATTCAGTACTTC.

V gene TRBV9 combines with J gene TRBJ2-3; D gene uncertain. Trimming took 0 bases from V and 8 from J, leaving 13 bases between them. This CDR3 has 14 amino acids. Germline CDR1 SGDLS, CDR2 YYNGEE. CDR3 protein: CASSVDVTSGTQYF. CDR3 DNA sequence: TGTGCCAGCAGCGTAGACGTAACCTCGGGTACGCAGTATTTT.

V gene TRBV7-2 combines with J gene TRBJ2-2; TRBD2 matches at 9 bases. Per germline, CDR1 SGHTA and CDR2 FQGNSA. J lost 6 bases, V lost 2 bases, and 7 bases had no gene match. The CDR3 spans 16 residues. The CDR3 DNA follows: TGTGCCAGCAGCTTATCTTCTAGCGGGGTCCCCGGGGAGCTGTTTTTT. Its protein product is CASSLSSSGVPGELFF.

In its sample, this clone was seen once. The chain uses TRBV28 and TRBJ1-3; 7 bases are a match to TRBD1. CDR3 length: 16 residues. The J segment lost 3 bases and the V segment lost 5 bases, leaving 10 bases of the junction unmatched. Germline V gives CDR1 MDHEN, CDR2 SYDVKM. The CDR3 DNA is TGTGCCAGCAGTCTGCGACAGGGTTGGTTTGGAAACACCATATATTTT. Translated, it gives CASSLRQGWFGNTIYF.

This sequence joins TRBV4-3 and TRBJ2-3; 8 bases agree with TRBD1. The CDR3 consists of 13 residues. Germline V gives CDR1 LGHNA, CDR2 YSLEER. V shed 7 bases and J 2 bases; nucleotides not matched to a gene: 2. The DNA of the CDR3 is TGCGCCAGCAAGGACAGGGCCACAGATACGCAGTATTTT. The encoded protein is CASKDRATDTQYF.

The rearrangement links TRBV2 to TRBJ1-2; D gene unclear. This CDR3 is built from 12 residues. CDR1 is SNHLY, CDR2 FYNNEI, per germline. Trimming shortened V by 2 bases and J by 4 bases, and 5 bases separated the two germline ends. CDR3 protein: CASSENSYGYTF. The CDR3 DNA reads TGTGCCAGCAGTGAAAACTCCTATGGCTACACCTTC.

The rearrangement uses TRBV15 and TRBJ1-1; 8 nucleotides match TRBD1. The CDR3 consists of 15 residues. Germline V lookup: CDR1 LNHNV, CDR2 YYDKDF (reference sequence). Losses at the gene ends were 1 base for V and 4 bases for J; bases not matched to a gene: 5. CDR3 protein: CATSRGGQASTEAFF. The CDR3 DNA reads TGTGCCACCAGCAGAGGGGGACAGGCCTCCACTGAAGCTTTCTTT.

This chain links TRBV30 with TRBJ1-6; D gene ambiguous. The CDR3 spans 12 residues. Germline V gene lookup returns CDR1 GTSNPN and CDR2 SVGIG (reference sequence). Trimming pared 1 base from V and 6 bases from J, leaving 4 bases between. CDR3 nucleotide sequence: TGTGCCTGGAGTGCTCTTAATTCACCCCTCCACTTT. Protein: CAWSALNSPLHF.

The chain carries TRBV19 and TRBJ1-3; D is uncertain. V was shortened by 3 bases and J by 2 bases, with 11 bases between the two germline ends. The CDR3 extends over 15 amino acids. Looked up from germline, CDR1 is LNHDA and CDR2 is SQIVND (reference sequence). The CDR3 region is CASSIDGGPGNTIYF. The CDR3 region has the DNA TGTGCCAGTAGTATTGACGGAGGGCCTGGAAACACCATATATTTT.

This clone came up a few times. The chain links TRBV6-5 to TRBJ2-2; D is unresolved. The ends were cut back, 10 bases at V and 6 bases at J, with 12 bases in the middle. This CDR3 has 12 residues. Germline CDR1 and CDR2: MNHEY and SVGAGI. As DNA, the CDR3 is TGTGCCATCCCACGCGGATCCGGGGAGCTGTTTTTT. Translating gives CAIPRGSGELFF.

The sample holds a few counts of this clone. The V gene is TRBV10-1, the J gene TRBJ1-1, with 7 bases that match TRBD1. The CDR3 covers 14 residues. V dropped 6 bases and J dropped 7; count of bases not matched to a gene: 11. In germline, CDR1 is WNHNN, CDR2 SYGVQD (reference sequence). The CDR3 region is CASSRDSSNLEAFF. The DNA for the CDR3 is TGCGCCAGCAGCCGGGACAGTAGTAACCTTGAAGCTTTCTTT.

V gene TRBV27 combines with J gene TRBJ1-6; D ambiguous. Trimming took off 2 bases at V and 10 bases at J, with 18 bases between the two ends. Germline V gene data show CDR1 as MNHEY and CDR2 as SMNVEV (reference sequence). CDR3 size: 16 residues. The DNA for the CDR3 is TGTGCCAGCAGTTTAATTGGAAGTGGCCCGAGCTCACCCCTCCACTTT. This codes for CASSLIGSGPSSPLHF.

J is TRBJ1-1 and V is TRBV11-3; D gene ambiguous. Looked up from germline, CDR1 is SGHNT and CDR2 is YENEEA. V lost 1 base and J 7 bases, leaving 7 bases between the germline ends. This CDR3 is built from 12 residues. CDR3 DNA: TGTGCCAGCAGCTTAGGGGCAGGTGAAGCTTTCTTT. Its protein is CASSLGAGEAFF.

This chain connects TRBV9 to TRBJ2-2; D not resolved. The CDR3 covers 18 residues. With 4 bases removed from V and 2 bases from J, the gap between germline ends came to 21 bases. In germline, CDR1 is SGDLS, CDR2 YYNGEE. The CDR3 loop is CASSPRQNWPINTGELFF. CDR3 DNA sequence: TGTGCCAGCAGCCCTCGACAAAACTGGCCGATAAACACCGGGGAGCTGTTTTTT. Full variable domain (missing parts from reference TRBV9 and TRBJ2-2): DSGVTQTPKHLITATGQRVTLRCSPRSGDLSVYWYQQSLDQGLQFLIQYYNGEERAKGNILERFSAQQFPDLHSELNLSSLELGDSALYFCASSPRQNWPINTGELFFGEGSRLTVL.

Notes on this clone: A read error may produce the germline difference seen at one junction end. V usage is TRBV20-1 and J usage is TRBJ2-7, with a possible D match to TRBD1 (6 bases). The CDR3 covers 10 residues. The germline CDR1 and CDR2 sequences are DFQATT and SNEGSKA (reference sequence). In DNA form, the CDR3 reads TGCAGTGCTACAAGGACAGCGTTCGGCTTC. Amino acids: CSATRTAFGF.

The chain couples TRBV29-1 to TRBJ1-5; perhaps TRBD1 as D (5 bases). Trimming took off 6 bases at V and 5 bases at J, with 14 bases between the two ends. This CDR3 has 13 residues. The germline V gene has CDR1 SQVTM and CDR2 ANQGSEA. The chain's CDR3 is CSVNQGVDQPQHF. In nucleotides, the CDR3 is TGCAGCGTCAATCAGGGAGTCGATCAGCCCCAGCATTTT.

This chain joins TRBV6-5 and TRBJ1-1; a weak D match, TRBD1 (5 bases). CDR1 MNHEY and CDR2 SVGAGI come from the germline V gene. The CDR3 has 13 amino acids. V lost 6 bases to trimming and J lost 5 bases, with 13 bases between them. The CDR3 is CASRGPSGTEAFF. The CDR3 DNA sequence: TGTGCCAGCAGGGGACCCTCGGGGACTGAAGCTTTCTTT.

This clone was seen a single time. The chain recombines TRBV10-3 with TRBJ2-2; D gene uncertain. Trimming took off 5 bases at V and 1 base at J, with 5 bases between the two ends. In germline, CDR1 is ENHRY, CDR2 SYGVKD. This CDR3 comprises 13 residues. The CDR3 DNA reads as TGTGCCATCAGTCCCGAGAACACCGGGGAGCTGTTTTTT. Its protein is CAISPENTGELFF.

The CDR3 here is CASSEALAGALHGELFF. CDR3 DNA sequence: TGTGCCAGCAGTGAAGCCCTAGCGGGAGCCCTACACGGGGAGCTGTTTTTT. The rearrangement links TRBV6-1 to TRBJ2-2; 10 bases are a match to TRBD2. The J segment lost 7 bases and the V segment lost 0 bases, leaving 8 bases of the junction unmatched. Per germline, CDR1 MNHNS and CDR2 SASEGT. The CDR3 runs to 17 residues.

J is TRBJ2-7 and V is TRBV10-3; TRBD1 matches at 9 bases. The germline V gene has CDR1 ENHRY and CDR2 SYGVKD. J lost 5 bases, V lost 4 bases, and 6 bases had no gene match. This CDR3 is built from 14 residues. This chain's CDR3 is CAISVGTGRDEQYF. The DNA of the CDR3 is TGTGCCATCAGTGTGGGGACAGGGCGAGACGAGCAGTACTTC.

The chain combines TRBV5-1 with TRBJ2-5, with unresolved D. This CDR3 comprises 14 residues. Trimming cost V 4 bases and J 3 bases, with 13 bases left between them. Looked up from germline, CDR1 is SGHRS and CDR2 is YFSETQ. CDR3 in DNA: TGCGCCAGCAGCCTGCCGGGCACAAAAGAGACCCAGTACTTC. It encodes CASSLPGTKETQYF.